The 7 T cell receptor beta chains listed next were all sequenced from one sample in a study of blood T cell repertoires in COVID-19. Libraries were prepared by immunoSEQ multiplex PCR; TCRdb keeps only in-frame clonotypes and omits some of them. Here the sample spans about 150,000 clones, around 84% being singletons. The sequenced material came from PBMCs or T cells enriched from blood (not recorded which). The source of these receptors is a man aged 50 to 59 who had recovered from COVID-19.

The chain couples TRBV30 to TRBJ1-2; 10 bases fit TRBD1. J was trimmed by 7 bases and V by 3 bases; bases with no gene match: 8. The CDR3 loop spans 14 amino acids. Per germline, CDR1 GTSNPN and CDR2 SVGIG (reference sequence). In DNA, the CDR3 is TGTGCCTGGAGGAGGGACAGGGGAGGGGGTGGCTACACCTTC. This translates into CAWRRDRGGGGYTF.

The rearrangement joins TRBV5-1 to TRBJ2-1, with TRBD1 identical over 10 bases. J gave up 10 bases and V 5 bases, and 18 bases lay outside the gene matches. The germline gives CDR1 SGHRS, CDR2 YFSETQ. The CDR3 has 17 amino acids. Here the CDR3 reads CASRFLSNRDRGSEQFF. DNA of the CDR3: TGCGCCAGCAGGTTCCTCTCTAACCGGGACAGGGGATCGGAGCAGTTCTTC.

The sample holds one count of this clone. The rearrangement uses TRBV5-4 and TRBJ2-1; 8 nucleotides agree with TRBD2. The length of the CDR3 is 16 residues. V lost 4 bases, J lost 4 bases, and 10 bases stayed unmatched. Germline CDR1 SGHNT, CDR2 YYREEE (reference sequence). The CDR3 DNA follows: TGTGCCAGCAGCCCCGGGGGGGGGATTGTTTACAATGAGCAGTTCTTC. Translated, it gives CASSPGGGIVYNEQFF.

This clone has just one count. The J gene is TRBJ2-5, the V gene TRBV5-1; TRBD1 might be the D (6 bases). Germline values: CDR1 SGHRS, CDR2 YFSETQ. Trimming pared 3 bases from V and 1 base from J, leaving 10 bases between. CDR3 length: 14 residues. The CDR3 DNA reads TGCGCCAGCAGCTCCCAGGGGTCCCAAGAGACCCAGTACTTC. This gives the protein CASSSQGSQETQYF.

The CDR3: CASSPGQGVYNEQFF. CDR3 sequence (DNA): TGTGCCAGCTCACCGGGACAGGGGGTGTACAATGAGCAGTTCTTC. The genes are TRBV18 and TRBJ2-1, with TRBD1 matching 11 bases. This CDR3 region has 15 residues. Germline V gene data show CDR1 as KGHSH and CDR2 as LQKENI. Trimming at V came to 3 bases and at J to 4 bases, leaving 2 bases not matched to a gene.

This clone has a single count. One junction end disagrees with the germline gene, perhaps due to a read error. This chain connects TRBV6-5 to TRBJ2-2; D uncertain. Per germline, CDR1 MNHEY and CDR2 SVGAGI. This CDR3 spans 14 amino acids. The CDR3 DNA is TGTGCCAGCACTTACTGGCGAGGTTCCGGGGAGCTGTTTTTT. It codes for CASTYWRGSGELFF.

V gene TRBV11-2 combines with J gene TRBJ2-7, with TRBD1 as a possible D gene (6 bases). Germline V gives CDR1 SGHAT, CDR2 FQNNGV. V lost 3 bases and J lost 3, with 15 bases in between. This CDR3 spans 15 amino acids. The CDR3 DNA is TGTGCCAGCAGCTTTTCCTCAGGGGCGGGCTACGAGCAGTACTTC. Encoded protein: CASSFSSGAGYEQYF.